This T cell receptor (beta chain) was recovered during a study of read filtering for tumor transcriptome and immune sequencing (dated by TCRdb to the early 2020s). Regarding the complete study: The cohort had around 18 male and approximately 13 female patients with a mean age of about 71 years, ranging from roughly 40 to 90. After DNase treatment, whole-transcriptome libraries were prepared using the TruSeq RNA Access Library Prep Kit. By revised international staging, roughly eight patients were R-ISS I, some 16 were R-ISS II and about seven were R-ISS III. One main goal was a read-filtering strategy for immune repertoire data, in particular deciding whether clonotypes backed by only one read should be removed. TCR-region mapped reads per sample ranged from about 3.5 to 11 million with IR-seq versus only roughly 85 to 1,300 with RNA-seq. Using the same bone marrow samples, the study ran both targeted immune repertoire sequencing and bulk whole-transcriptome sequencing and then compared the TCR repertoires from each method. Summary of the overall study and its limitations: Single-read clonotypes made up about 80% of clonotypes but only roughly 3.5% of total reads in IR-seq, compared with more than 70% of clonotypes and around 41% of reads in RNA-seq. When single-read clonotypes were removed, the proportions of shared clonotypes in IR-seq and RNA-seq correlated more strongly. The sorted CD138-negative fraction was a mixed bone marrow immune population, not purified T cells. Clonotypes were captured by IR-seq at much higher depth and more reliably than by RNA-seq, and smaller IR-seq throughput was sufficient for identification of most shared clonotypes.

Trimming takes 0 bases from V and 7 bases from J, and the germline ends sit 9 bases apart. Taken from cysteine to phenylalanine, the CDR3 has 13 residues. The DNA shown is the 39-base CDR3, in frame from base 1. The germline V gene sets CDR1 to MDHEN and CDR2 to SYDVKM. Every patient had bone marrow sampled at the time of active disease. Ficoll-Hypaque density gradient centrifugation was used to isolate the bone marrow mononuclear cells. To remove myeloma plasma cells, the cells were labeled with CD138 magnetic microbeads on a MACS separator, and CD138-negative cells were then collected by negative selection. Flow cytometry on an Attune NxT with CD138 antibodies was used to check the purity of the isolated cells. TRIzol reagent was used to extract total RNA, which was then quantified with a NanoDrop spectrophotometer. Paired RNA-seq and IR-seq were performed on each patient's CD138-negative bone marrow sample.

TCR libraries were constructed from roughly 380 ng RNA using the Immunoverse kit, and molecular barcoded adaptors covering alpha/delta and beta/gamma chains were employed. TCR library preparation was performed with the same RNA that was used for transcriptome sequencing. Sequencing of the TCR libraries was done on an Illumina HiSeq 4000 with 2 x 150 cycles. For the original study's pipeline: With MiXCR, TCR reads were aligned to human V, D, J and C references and assembled into CDR3 clonotypes, with quality filtering and error correction included. Clonotype counts and gene usage diversity were analyzed with the tcR package in R. Raw mapping reads were checked after the RNA-seq reads had been mapped by STAR aligner version 2.5.3a onto the human GRCh37 genome. To test how sequencing depth affected the clonotypes detected, IR-seq fastq files were randomly downsampled with Seqtk 1.3. TCRdb redid the processing of the public reads, applying fastp at Q25 and MiXCR, and retained in-frame beta chains. Each record represents a unique CDR3 protein, reported with the most common genes and DNA among its rows. Clone size and V and J calls follow TCRdb, not the original study. This sample has roughly 49,000 distinct CDR3 sequences in its table, and about 20% of those were observed once. The top ten clones comprise less than 45% of the sample.

This clonotype appeared many times. This receptor's antigen is unknown. No much larger clone is present one base from it, and per-base qualities are unavailable. The clonotype originates from a donor over 35 with multiple myeloma. Sequencing was carried out using a population of CD138-negative cells sorted from bone marrow. Per the publication, the cell subset or site label means: bone marrow mononuclear cells depleted of CD138+ plasma/myeloma cells by negative magnetic selection. The receptor chain draws on TRBV28 and TRBJ1-2, with no confidently assigned D gene. The CDR3 loop reads CASSLWAGFGYTF. The sequence in DNA is TGTGCCAGCAGTTTATGGGCAGGATTTGGCTACACCTTC.